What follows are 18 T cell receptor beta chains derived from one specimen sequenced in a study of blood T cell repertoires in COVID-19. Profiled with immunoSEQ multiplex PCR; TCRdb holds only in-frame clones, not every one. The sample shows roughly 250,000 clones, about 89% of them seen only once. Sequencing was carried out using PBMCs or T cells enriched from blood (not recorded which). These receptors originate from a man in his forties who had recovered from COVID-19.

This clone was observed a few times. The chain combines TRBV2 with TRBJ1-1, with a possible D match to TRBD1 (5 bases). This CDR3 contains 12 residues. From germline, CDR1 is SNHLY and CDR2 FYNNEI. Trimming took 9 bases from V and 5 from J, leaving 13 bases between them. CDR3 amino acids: CAREVGTTEAFF. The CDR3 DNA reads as TGTGCCAGAGAGGTAGGGACTACTGAAGCTTTCTTT.

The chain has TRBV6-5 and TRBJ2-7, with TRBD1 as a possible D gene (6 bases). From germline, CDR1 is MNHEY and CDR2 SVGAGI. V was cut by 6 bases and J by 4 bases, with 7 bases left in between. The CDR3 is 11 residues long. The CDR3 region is CASRRGYEQYF. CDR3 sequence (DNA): TGTGCCAGCAGAAGGGGGTACGAGCAGTACTTC.

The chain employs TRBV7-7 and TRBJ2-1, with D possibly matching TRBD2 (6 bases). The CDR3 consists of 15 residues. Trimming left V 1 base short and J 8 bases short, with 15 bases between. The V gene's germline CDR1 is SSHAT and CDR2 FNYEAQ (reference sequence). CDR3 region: CASSLDAGTSDEQFF. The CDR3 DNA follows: TGTGCCAGCAGCTTAGATGCCGGGACTTCCGATGAGCAGTTCTTC.

CDR3 in amino acids: CASSAGSQIQETQYF. CDR3 coding DNA: TGTGCCAGCAGCGCTGGGAGCCAAATCCAAGAGACCCAGTACTTC. V gene TRBV7-3 combines with J gene TRBJ2-5, with a weak D call TRBD2 (5 bases). V was pared by 5 bases and J by 1 base, with 14 bases between. The CDR3 extends over 15 amino acids. In germline, CDR1 is SGHTA, CDR2 FQGTGA.

The CDR3 DNA follows: TGCGCCAGCCAATCAGGGGGATCCCACTCTGGGGCCAACGTCCTGACTTTC. Its protein is CASQSGGSHSGANVLTF. This chain links TRBV5-1 with TRBJ2-6; TRBD1 aligns across 7 bases. Unmatched junction bases numbered 10, after V lost 7 bases and J lost 0 bases. Germline loops: CDR1 SGHRS, CDR2 YFSETQ. This CDR3 is 17 amino acids long.

In nucleotides, the CDR3 is TGTGCCAGCAGTCCGGGACAGGTCCCCGTAGAATTTTATAATTCACCCCTCCACTTT. Protein: CASSPGQVPVEFYNSPLHF. This chain links TRBV6-6 with TRBJ1-6; 8 bases match TRBD1. This CDR3 has 19 residues. V shed 5 bases, J shed 4 bases, and the junction held 16 bases outside the gene matches. CDR1 is MNHNY and CDR2 is SVGAGI in the germline V gene (reference sequence).

CDR3 protein: CASSPNPGQIKEQYF. Written as DNA, the CDR3 is TGTGCCAGCAGCCCGAACCCTGGACAGATAAAAGAGCAGTACTTC. V usage is TRBV7-3 and J usage is TRBJ2-7; D is perhaps TRBD1 (6 bases). This CDR3 contains 15 residues. From germline, CDR1 is SGHTA and CDR2 FQGTGA. The germline V and J ends were trimmed by 5 bases and 7 bases, with 21 bases remaining between them.

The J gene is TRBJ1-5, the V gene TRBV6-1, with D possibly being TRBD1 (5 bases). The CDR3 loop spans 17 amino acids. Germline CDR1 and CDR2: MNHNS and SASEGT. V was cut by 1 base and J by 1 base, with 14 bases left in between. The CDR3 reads CASSEEVPGSSNQPQHF. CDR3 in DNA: TGTGCCAGCAGTGAAGAGGTTCCAGGGTCCAGCAATCAGCCCCAGCATTTT.

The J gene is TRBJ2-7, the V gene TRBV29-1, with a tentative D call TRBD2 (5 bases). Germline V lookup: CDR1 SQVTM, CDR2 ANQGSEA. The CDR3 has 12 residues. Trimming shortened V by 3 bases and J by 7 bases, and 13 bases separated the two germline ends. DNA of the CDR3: TGCAGCGTTGATGGCATAGGGAGAGAGCAGTACTTC. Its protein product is CSVDGIGREQYF.

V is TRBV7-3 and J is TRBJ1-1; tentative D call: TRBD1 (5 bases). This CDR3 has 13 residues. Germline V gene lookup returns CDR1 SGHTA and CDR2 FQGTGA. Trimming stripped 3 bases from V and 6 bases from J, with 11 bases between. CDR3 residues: CASSFAGFAEAFF. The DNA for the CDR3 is TGTGCCAGCAGCTTCGCAGGGTTTGCTGAAGCTTTCTTT.

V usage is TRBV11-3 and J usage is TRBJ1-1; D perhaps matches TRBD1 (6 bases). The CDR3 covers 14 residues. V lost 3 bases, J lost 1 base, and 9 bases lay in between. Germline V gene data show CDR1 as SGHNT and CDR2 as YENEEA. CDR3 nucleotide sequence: TGTGCCAGCAGCTTCAGGGGCTGGAACACTGAAGCTTTCTTT. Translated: CASSFRGWNTEAFF.

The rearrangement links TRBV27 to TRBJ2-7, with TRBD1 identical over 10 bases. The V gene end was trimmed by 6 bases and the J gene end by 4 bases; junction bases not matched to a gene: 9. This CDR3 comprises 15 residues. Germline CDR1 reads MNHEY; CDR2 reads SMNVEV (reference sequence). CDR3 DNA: TGTGCCAGCAGAACCTACGCGGGACAGGGGTACGAGCAGTACTTC. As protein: CASRTYAGQGYEQYF.

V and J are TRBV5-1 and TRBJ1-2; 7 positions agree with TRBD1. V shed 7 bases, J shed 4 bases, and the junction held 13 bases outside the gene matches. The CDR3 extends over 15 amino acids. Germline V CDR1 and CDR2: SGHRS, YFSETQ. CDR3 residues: CASQTGQGQIYGYTF. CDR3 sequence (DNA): TGCGCCAGCCAGACCGGCCAGGGACAGATCTATGGCTACACCTTC.

The CDR3 nucleotides read TGTGCCAGCAGGGGGACCTCCGGGAAGTTAAAACCAAGAAAGGACAGCCAGAATAATGAAAAACTGTTTTTT. It codes for CASRGTSGKLKPRKDSQNNEKLFF. The chain couples TRBV28 to TRBJ1-4; D may be TRBD1 (6 bases). V lost 6 bases and J lost 4, with 42 bases in between. CDR1 MDHEN and CDR2 SYDVKM come from the germline V gene. The CDR3 contains 24 residues.

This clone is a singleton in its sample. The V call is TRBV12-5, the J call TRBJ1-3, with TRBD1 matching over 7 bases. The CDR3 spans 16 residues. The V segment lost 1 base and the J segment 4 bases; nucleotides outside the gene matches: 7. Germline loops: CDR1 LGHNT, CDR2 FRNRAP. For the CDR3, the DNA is TGTGCTAGTGGTTTGGGGGGGACAGCGAGCGGAAACACCATATATTTT. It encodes CASGLGGTASGNTIYF. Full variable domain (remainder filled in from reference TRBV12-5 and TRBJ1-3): DARVTQTPRHKVTEMGQEVTMRCQPILGHNTVFWYRQTMMQGLELLAYFRNRAPLDDSGMPKDRFSAEMPDATLATLKIQPSEPRDSAVYFCASGLGGTASGNTIYFGEGSWLTVV.

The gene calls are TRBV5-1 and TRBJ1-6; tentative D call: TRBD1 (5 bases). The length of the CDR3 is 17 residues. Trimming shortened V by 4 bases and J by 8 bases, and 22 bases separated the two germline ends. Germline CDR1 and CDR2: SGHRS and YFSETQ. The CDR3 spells CASSVGGGTRVHSPLHF. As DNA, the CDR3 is TGCGCCAGCAGCGTTGGGGGAGGTACCCGGGTCCATTCACCCCTCCACTTT.

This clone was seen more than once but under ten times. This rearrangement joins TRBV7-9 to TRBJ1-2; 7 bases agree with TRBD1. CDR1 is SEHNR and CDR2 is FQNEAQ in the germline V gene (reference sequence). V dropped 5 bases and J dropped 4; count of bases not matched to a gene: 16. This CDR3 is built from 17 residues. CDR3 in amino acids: CASSLKFSDRDSYGYTF. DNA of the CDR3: TGTGCCAGCAGCCTGAAATTTTCCGACAGGGACTCCTATGGCTACACCTTC.

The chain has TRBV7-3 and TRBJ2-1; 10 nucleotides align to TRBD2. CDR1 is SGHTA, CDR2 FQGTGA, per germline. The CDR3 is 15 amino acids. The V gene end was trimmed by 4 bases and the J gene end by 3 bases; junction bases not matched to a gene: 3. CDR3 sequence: CASSSSGGNYNEQFF. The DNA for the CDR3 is TGTGCCAGCAGCTCTAGCGGGGGTAACTACAATGAGCAGTTCTTC.